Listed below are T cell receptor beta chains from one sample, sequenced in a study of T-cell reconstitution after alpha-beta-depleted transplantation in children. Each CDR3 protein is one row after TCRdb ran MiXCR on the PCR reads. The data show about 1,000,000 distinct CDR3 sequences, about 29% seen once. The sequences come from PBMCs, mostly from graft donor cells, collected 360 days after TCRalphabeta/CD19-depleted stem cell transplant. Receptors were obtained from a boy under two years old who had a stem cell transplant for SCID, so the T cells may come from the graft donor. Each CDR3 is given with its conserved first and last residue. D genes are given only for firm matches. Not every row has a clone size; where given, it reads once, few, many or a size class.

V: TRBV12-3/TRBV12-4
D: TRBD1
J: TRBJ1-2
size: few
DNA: TGTGCCAGCACTAAGACAGGGATCTATGGCTACACCTTC
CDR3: CASTKTGIYGYTF

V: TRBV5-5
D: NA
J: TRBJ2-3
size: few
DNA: TGTGCCAGCAGCTTGTATGGGCTAGGCTCAGATACGCAGTATTTT
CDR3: CASSLYGLGSDTQYF

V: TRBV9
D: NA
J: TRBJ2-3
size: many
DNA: TGTGCCAGCAGCGTGAGAAGCACAGATACGCAGTATTTT
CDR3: CASSVRSTDTQYF

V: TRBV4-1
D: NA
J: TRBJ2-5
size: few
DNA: TGCGCCAGCAGCCCCCTTTGGGCAGGGTTAAAAGAGACCCAGTACTTC
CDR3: CASSPLWAGLKETQYF

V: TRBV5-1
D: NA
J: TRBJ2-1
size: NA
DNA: TGCGCCAGCAGAGGAGAGGCGGGGATTTACAATGAGCAGTTCTTC
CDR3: CASRGEAGIYNEQFF

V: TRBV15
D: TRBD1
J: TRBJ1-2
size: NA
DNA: TGTGCCACCCGGAGCCGGACAGGAGGCTACACCTTC
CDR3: CATRSRTGGYTF

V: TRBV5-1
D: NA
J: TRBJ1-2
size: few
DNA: TGCGCCAGCAGCTTGGAGGCGGGACCGGGTGGCTACACCTTC
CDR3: CASSLEAGPGGYTF

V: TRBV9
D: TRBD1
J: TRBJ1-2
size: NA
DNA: TGTGCCAGCAGCGTCAGACAGGGGATCAAGTCGCTTTTCGGCTACACCTTC
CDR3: CASSVRQGIKSLFGYTF

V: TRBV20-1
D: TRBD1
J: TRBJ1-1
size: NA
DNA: TGCAGGGGACAGAAGGGCACTGAAGCTTTCTTT
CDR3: CRGQKGTEAFF

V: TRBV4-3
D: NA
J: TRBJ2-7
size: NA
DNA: TGCGCCAGCAGCCAAGATCTTTCTTTTGTCTACGAGCAGTACTTC
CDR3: CASSQDLSFVYEQYF

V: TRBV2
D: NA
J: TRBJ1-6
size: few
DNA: TGTGCCAGCAGTGCCTCCCCCTCGGGAGGATCACCCCTCCACTTT
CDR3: CASSASPSGGSPLHF

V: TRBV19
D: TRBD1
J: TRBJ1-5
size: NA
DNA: TGTGCCACTGGGACAGGGGCATTCGTCCAGAGCAATCAGCCCCAGCATTTT
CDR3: CATGTGAFVQSNQPQHF

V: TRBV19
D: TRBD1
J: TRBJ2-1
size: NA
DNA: TGTGCCAGTAGAAGTCTCGGACAGGTTACCCCCAATGAGCAGTTCTTC
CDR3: CASRSLGQVTPNEQFF

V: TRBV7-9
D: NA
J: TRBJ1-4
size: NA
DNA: TGTGCCAGCAGCTTACTCGGGAGTCGGCTAGAAAAACTGTTTTTT
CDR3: CASSLLGSRLEKLFF

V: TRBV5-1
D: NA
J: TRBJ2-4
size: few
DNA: TGCGCCAGCAGCCCAACAGGGTCCAAAAACATTCAGTACTTC
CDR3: CASSPTGSKNIQYF

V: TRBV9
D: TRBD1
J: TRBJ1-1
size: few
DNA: TGTGCCAGCAGCGTAGAAGGGACAGGGGGCACTGAAGCTTTCTTT
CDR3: CASSVEGTGGTEAFF

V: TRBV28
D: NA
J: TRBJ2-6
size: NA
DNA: TGTGCCAGCAGTTCCCCCTCTAGGGACTCTGGGGCCAACGTCCTGACTTTC
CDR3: CASSSPSRDSGANVLTF

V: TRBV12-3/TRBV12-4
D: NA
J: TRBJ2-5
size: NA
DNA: TGTGCCAGCAGTTTCTACAGGGTCCAAGAGACCCAGTACTTC
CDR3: CASSFYRVQETQYF

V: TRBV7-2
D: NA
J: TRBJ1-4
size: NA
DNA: TGTGCCAGCAGCTCTAGCTCGAGCCTAAGTCTTAATGAAAAACTGTTTTTT
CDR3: CASSSSSSLSLNEKLFF

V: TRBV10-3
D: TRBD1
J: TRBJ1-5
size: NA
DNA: TGTGCCATCAGTGAGGGGACAGTTACAAATCAGCCCCAGCATTTT
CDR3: CAISEGTVTNQPQHF

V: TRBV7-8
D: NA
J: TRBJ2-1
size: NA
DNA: TGTGCCAGCAGCTTAGTTTCCCGGAGTGAGCAGTTCTTC
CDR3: CASSLVSRSEQFF

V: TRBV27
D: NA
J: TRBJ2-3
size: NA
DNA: TGTGCCAGCAGCCCTTTTCAAGCCTCCGGGGATACGCAGTATTTT
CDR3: CASSPFQASGDTQYF

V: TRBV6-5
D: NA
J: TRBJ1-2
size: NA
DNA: TGTGCCAGCAGCCCATACAGTGGGGGCTACACCTTC
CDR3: CASSPYSGGYTF

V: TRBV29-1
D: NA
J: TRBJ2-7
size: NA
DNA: TGCAGCGTTTCAAAAGGGCCAGGCGAGCAGTACTTC
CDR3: CSVSKGPGEQYF

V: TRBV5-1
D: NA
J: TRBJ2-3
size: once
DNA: TGCGCCAGCAGCTTGGCCTCGGAAGATACGCAGTATTTT
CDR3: CASSLASEDTQYF

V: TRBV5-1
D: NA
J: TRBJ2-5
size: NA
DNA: TGCGCCAGCAGCTTGTTTAGCGGACCTAAAGAGACCCAGTACTTC
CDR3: CASSLFSGPKETQYF

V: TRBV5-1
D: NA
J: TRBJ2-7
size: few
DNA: TGCGCCAGCAGCTTGTTTAGCGGATCCTACGAGCAGTACTTC
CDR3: CASSLFSGSYEQYF

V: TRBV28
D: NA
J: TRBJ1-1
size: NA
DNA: TGTGCCAGCAGTTCTACAGGGATCTCGGACACTGAAGCTTTCTTT
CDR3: CASSSTGISDTEAFF

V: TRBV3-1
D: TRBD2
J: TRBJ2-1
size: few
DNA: TGTGCCTCCAGCGGGGGGGTATACAATGAGCAGTTCTTC
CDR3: CASSGGVYNEQFF

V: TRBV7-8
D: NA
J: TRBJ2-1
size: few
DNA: TGTGCCAGCACCCCTGGGGGTAAGAATGAGCAGTTCTTC
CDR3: CASTPGGKNEQFF

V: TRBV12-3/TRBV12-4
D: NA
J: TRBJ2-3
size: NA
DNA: TGTGCCAGCAGTTTTCCCACGGAATTTAGCACAGATACGCAGTATTTT
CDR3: CASSFPTEFSTDTQYF

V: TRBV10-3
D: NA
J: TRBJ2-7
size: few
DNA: TGTGCCATCAGTGTGTTAAGTCCGGTGGACGAGCAGTACTTC
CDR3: CAISVLSPVDEQYF

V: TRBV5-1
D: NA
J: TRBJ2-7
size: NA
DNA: TGCGCCAGCAGCTTGAACCCCACCTACGAGCAGTACTTC
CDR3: CASSLNPTYEQYF

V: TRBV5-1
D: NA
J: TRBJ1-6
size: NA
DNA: TGCGCCAGCAGCTTGGATGGGGAGAATTCACCCCTCCACTTT
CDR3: CASSLDGENSPLHF

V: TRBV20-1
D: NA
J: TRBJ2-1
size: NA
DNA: TGCAGTGCTAGAGCGGGCCTTAACTCCTACAATGAGCAGTTCTTC
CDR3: CSARAGLNSYNEQFF

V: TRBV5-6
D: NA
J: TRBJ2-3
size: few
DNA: TGTGCCAGCAGCTTGGATGGCAGAACTAGCACAGATACGCAGTATTTT
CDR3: CASSLDGRTSTDTQYF

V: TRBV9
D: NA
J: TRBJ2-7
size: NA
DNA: TGTGCCAGCAGCGTAGCTCCGGACAGCTCCTACGAGCAGTACTTC
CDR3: CASSVAPDSSYEQYF

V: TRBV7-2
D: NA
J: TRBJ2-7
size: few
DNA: TGTGCCAGCAGCTATAACAGGGTGGGGCCGTGGTACGAGCAGTACTTC
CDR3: CASSYNRVGPWYEQYF

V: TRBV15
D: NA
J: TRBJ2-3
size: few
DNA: TGTGCCACCAGCAGAGACCTACTTGGACGGACAGATACGCAGTATTTT
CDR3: CATSRDLLGRTDTQYF

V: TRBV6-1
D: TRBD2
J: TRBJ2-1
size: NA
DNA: TGTGCCAGCCCCTCCGCGGGGGGCTACGCCTACAATGAGCAGTTCTTC
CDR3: CASPSAGGYAYNEQFF

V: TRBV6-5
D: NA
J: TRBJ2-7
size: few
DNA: TGTGCCAGCAGTTACGGGGGGATCTACGAGCAGTACTTC
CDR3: CASSYGGIYEQYF

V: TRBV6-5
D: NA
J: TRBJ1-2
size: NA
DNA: TGTGCCAGCAGTTACGACAGAACTAACTATGGCTACACCTTC
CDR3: CASSYDRTNYGYTF

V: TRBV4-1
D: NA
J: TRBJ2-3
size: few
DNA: TGCGCCAGCAGCCAAGACCCCAGGGTGGTGAGCACAGATACGCAGTATTTT
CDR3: CASSQDPRVVSTDTQYF

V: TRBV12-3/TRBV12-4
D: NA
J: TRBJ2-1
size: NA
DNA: TGTGCCAGCAGTTTAGATCCGGCTAGCCCCTACAATGAGCAGTTCTTC
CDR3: CASSLDPASPYNEQFF

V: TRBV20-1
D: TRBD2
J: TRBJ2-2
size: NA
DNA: TGCAGTGCCAGACCGGGACTAGCGGGGGCCTCAAACTATTTCACCGGGGAGCTGTTTTTT
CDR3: CSARPGLAGASNYFTGELFF

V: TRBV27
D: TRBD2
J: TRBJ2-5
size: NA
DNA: TGTGCCAGCGGCGACAAGCGGGGGGCCCAAGAGACCCAGTACTTC
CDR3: CASGDKRGAQETQYF

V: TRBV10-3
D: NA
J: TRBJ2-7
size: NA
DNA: TGTGCCATCACCCGGGATATCTCCTACGAGCAGTACTTC
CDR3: CAITRDISYEQYF